These 17 T cell receptor beta chains originate from one sample sequenced in a study of long-term antiretroviral therapy in people with HIV. Researchers ran immunoSEQ v3.0 at survey level. Here immunoSEQ multiplex PCR was the method, and the copy in TCRdb shows in-frame clones only, minus some. This repertoire shows 25,000 to 35,000 clones, over 90% found once; its top ten account for about 9.3%. Sequenced material: unsorted PBMCs, taken 6.2 years after starting antiretroviral therapy. The receptors shown here come from a man between 35 and 55 years old with HIV.

The CDR3 sequence is CASRPERDQPQHF. CDR3 coding DNA: TGTGCCAGCAGACCCGAACGGGATCAGCCCCAGCATTTT. The J gene is TRBJ1-5, the V gene TRBV5-8; D unclear. Germline V CDR1 and CDR2: SGHTS, YDEGEE. The length of the CDR3 is 13 residues. The ends were cut back, 5 bases at V and 5 bases at J, with 11 bases in the middle.

V and J are TRBV7-2 and TRBJ2-5; D is tentatively TRBD1 or TRBD2 (5 bases each). V lost 4 bases to trimming and J lost 7 bases, with 22 bases between them. CDR3 length equals 16 residues. Germline V gene sequence: CDR1 SGHTA, CDR2 FQGNSA. CDR3 coding DNA: TGTGCCAGCAGCTCGCCAGGGCCGGGGCCCGGCGGGACCCAGTACTTC. Its translation is CASSSPGPGPGGTQYF.

The genes are TRBV29-1 and TRBJ2-7; D is ambiguous. CDR1 is SQVTM and CDR2 is ANQGSEA in the germline V gene. The CDR3 spans 12 residues. Trimming stripped 5 bases from V and 0 bases from J, with 8 bases between. The DNA for the CDR3 is TGCAGCGTTACGTCTAGCTCCTACGAGCAGTACTTC. Residues: CSVTSSSYEQYF.

A few counts support this clone. The genes are TRBV6-6 and TRBJ2-2, with 10 nucleotides matching TRBD2. Germline values: CDR1 MNHNY, CDR2 SVGAGI (reference sequence). Germline trimming cut 5 bases from V and 4 bases from J; bases unmatched to any gene: 7. The CDR3 covers 16 residues. The CDR3 sequence: CASSGGLAEGTGELFF. DNA of the CDR3: TGTGCCAGCAGTGGTGGACTAGCGGAGGGCACCGGGGAGCTGTTTTTT.

The J gene is TRBJ1-3, the V gene TRBV7-8; D is ambiguous. This CDR3 spans 17 amino acids. Trimming took 1 base from V and 2 from J, leaving 15 bases between them. Germline CDR1 is SGHVS and CDR2 is FQNEAQ. The CDR3 coding sequence is TGTGCCAGCAGCTTAGAAATGGACCCCCGTGCTGGAAACACCATATATTTT. It specifies CASSLEMDPRAGNTIYF.

This clone showed up just once. The gene calls are TRBV5-1 and TRBJ2-5; a weak D match, TRBD2 (6 bases). The CDR3 has 14 amino acids. Trimming removed 5 bases at V and 2 bases at J, with 13 bases between. Germline lookup yields CDR1 SGHRS and CDR2 YFSETQ. This CDR3 is CASRPGRGQETQYF. The CDR3 DNA is TGCGCCAGCAGGCCGGGACGGGGGCAAGAGACCCAGTACTTC.

The chain uses TRBV7-2 and TRBJ2-7, with TRBD1 matching 7 bases. The CDR3 is 14 residues long. V was clipped by 5 bases and J by 2 bases; unmatched bases: 6. CDR1 is SGHTA and CDR2 is FQGNSA in the germline V gene. CDR3 sequence: CASSIGDSPYEQYF. The CDR3 region has the DNA TGTGCCAGCAGCATTGGGGACAGCCCCTACGAGCAGTACTTC.

In its sample, this clone was seen once. The CDR3 does not end in the conserved phenylalanine or tryptophan, so this is likely a read error. The CDR3 DNA reads as TGCAGCGTTGGGACAGGACTTAACTATGGCTACACCCTC. It yields the protein CSVGTGLNYGYTL. The chain couples TRBV29-1 to TRBJ1-2; TRBD1 matches at 7 bases. Germline V lookup: CDR1 SQVTM, CDR2 ANQGSEA. Unmatched junction bases numbered 3, after V lost 4 bases and J lost 1 base. The CDR3 length is 13 residues.

Comment on this clone: Without the conserved terminal phenylalanine or tryptophan, this CDR3 likely stems from a read error. The rearrangement links TRBV9 to TRBJ1-1; the D gene is possibly TRBD1 (5 bases). The CDR3 totals 12 residues. V lost 5 bases and J 3 bases, leaving 8 bases between the germline ends. Germline V gives CDR1 SGDLS, CDR2 YYNGEE. In DNA, the CDR3 is TGTGCCAGCAGGGGGGACGACACTGAAGCTTTCCTT. Translating it yields CASRGDDTEAFL.

The V and J genes are TRBV29-1 and TRBJ1-2; weak D call: TRBD1 (6 bases). Per germline, CDR1 SQVTM and CDR2 ANQGSEA. This CDR3 has 13 residues. The V end was cut by 5 bases, the J end by 7 bases, with 17 bases between. The CDR3 protein is CSVQTGGAGGYTF. In DNA, the CDR3 is TGCAGCGTTCAAACTGGGGGCGCGGGTGGCTACACCTTC.

This chain connects TRBV7-8 to TRBJ2-2; 9 bases are a match to TRBD2. The V segment lost 5 bases and the J segment 7 bases; nucleotides outside the gene matches: 11. CDR1 SGHVS and CDR2 FQNEAQ come from the germline V gene. The CDR3 runs to 16 residues. The CDR3, as DNA: TGTGCCAGCAGCCCCTCGGTAGCGGGAGCCATCGGGGAGCTGTTTTTT. Translation: CASSPSVAGAIGELFF.

The chain is built from TRBV11-3 and TRBJ1-1; possibly TRBD1 for D (5 bases). Germline lookup yields CDR1 SGHNT and CDR2 YENEEA. The CDR3 is 14 amino acids. Between the trimmed V and J ends, which lost 3 bases and 2 bases, there was a span of 10 bases. The CDR3 DNA sequence: TGTGCCAGCAGCTTCAGTGGGGGAAACACTGAAGCTTTCTTT. Translated: CASSFSGGNTEAFF.

This clone was detected only a few times. The chain is built from TRBV7-9 and TRBJ2-1; D might be TRBD2 (6 bases). This CDR3 spans 16 amino acids. CDR1 is SEHNR, CDR2 FQNEAQ, per germline (reference sequence). Trimming removed 0 bases from V and 2 bases from J, with 11 bases in between. CDR3 DNA: TGTGCCAGCAGCTTAGCCGGAGGGGTCGCCTACAATGAGCAGTTCTTC. Translated, it gives CASSLAGGVAYNEQFF.

This clone was seen a handful of times. The rearrangement joins TRBV5-6 to TRBJ2-5, with D perhaps being TRBD1 or TRBD2 (5 bases each). With 0 bases removed from V and 2 bases from J, the gap between germline ends came to 14 bases. CDR3 length: 16 amino acids. CDR1 is SGHDT and CDR2 is YYEEEE in the germline V gene. CDR3 region: CASSLASGTLQETQYF. In DNA, the CDR3 is TGTGCCAGCAGCTTGGCCTCAGGGACGTTACAAGAGACCCAGTACTTC.

The chain couples TRBV30 to TRBJ2-7; 8 nucleotides line up with TRBD1. V was clipped by 1 base and J by 5 bases; unmatched bases: 4. This CDR3 comprises 13 residues. Germline values: CDR1 GTSNPN, CDR2 SVGIG (reference sequence). CDR3: CAWSGGQGNEQYF. CDR3 DNA: TGTGCCTGGAGTGGAGGACAGGGCAACGAGCAGTACTTC.

The rearrangement uses TRBV6-5 and TRBJ2-5, with TRBD2 matching 7 bases. V shed 5 bases and J 9 bases; nucleotides not matched to a gene: 9. Germline assignment: CDR1 MNHEY and CDR2 SVGAGI. This CDR3 region has 13 residues. The CDR3 here is CASSAFSGGAQYF. The CDR3 nucleotides are TGTGCCAGCAGTGCCTTTTCGGGAGGTGCCCAGTACTTC.

The rearrangement joins TRBV10-3 to TRBJ1-1, with a possible D match to TRBD1 (5 bases). Germline-derived CDR1 and CDR2 are ENHRY and SYGVKD. V shed 4 bases and J shed 7 bases, with 13 bases lying between them. This CDR3 is 13 amino acids long. CDR3 region: CAISAGPYFEAFF. The CDR3 DNA reads as TGTGCCATCAGTGCAGGGCCCTATTTTGAAGCTTTCTTT.